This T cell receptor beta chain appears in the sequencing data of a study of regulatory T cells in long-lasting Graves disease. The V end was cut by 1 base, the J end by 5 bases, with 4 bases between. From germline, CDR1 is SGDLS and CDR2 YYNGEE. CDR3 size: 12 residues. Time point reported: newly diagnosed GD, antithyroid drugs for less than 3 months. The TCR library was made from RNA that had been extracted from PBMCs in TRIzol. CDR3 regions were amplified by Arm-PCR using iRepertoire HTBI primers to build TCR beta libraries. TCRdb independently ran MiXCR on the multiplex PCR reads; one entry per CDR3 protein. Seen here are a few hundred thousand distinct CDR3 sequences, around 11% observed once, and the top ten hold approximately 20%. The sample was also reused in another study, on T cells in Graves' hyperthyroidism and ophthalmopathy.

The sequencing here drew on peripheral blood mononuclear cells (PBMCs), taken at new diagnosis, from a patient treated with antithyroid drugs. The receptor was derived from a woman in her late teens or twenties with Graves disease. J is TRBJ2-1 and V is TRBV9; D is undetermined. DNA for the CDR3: TGTGCCAGCAGCGTATCAAACAATGAGCAGTTCTTC. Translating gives CASSVSNNEQFF.